What follows is one T cell receptor (beta chain) and its context. As yet, its antigen is unknown. The sample originates from a study of T cells in Graves' hyperthyroidism and ophthalmopathy. Study-level findings and limits: Blood samples included most of the expanded thyroid clonotypes exceeding 0.001.

Uncontrolled infection, other autoimmune disease, pregnancy or lactation barred patients from enrollment. The diagnostic basis comprised clinical symptoms, serum thyroxine and TRAb, thyroid ultrasound and orbital computed tomography. TCR beta CDR3 regions were amplified from RNA. With the HTBI primer set, the TCR CDR3 went through a first round of RT-PCR. One entry per CDR3 protein results from TCRdb running MiXCR on the multiplex PCR reads. The table records roughly 500,000 distinct CDR3 sequences, 46% of them present only once. Material: peripheral blood or thyroid tissue (not recorded which). The receptor comes from an adult woman with Graves' disease, either hyperthyroidism or ophthalmopathy (not recorded which).

CDR3 in DNA: TGTGCCATCAGGTCGGACAGGAGTCAAGAGACCCAGTACTTC. The encoded protein is CAIRSDRSQETQYF. This chain connects TRBV10-3 to TRBJ2-5; the match to TRBD1 covers 7 bases. Trimming removed 6 bases from V and 2 bases from J; junction bases left unmatched: 6. In germline, CDR1 is ENHRY, CDR2 SYGVKD. The CDR3 has 14 amino acids.